Presented here are 20 T cell receptor beta chains from one specimen sequenced in a study of cytomegalovirus exposure and HLA in healthy donors. Some clones are missing from TCRdb's copy, which holds only in-frame ones; the method was immunoSEQ multiplex PCR. This table holds fewer than 120,000 clones, approximately 89% found once. The sample taken for sequencing was PBMCs. The receptors were sampled from a woman in her late teens or twenties in good health and CMV-seronegative.

This clone was counted between two and nine times. The genes are TRBV6-1 and TRBJ1-1, with 7 bases matching TRBD1. The CDR3 runs 13 residues. The junction had 1 base not matched to a gene; V was cut back by 6 bases and J by 0 bases. CDR1 is MNHNS, CDR2 SASEGT, per germline. CDR3 coding DNA: TGTGCCAGCAGGGACAGGTTGAACACTGAAGCTTTCTTT. It translates to CASRDRLNTEAFF.

This clone was found once. This chain uses TRBV19 with TRBJ2-6; D perhaps matches TRBD1 (6 bases). This CDR3 is 17 amino acids long. Looked up from germline, CDR1 is LNHDA and CDR2 is SQIVND (reference sequence). Trimming shortened V by 5 bases and J by 0 bases, and 14 bases separated the two germline ends. The CDR3 sequence is CASSPGTFGSGANVLTF. In DNA form, the CDR3 reads TGTGCCAGTAGTCCCGGGACATTCGGCTCTGGGGCCAACGTCCTGACTTTC. Looking up the rest from reference TRBV19 and TRBJ2-6 gives the full variable domain: DGGITQSPKYLFRKEGQNVTLSCEQNLNHDAMYWYRQDPGQGLRLIYYSQIVNDFQKGDIAEGYSVSREKKESFPLTVTSAQKNPTAFYLCASSPGTFGSGANVLTFGAGSRLTVL.

The chain uses TRBV5-4 and TRBJ2-1; no firm D call. Trimming removed 0 bases from V and 0 bases from J, with 13 bases in between. Germline CDR1 and CDR2: SGHNT and YYREEE (reference sequence). This CDR3 has 17 residues. The CDR3 reads CASSLDVRGSSYNEQFF. The CDR3 nucleotides read TGTGCCAGCAGCTTGGATGTGAGAGGAAGCTCCTACAATGAGCAGTTCTTC.

J is TRBJ2-7 and V is TRBV4-3; no reliable D call. Trimming cost V 0 bases and J 2 bases, with 8 bases left between them. The CDR3 totals 14 residues. CDR1 is LGHNA, CDR2 YSLEER, per germline. The CDR3 reads CASSQDSEAYEQYF. CDR3 bases: TGCGCCAGCAGCCAAGATAGTGAAGCCTACGAGCAGTACTTC.

V usage is TRBV6-5 and J usage is TRBJ1-1; TRBD1 matches 7 bases. The germline gives CDR1 MNHEY, CDR2 SVGAGI. With V trimmed by 1 base and J by 8 bases, 7 bases remained unmatched. CDR3 size: 14 residues. CDR3 in amino acids: CASSYFMGQKEAFF. The CDR3 DNA follows: TGTGCCAGCAGTTACTTTATGGGACAGAAGGAAGCTTTCTTT.

The chain carries TRBV7-2 and TRBJ1-1, with D possibly being TRBD1 (5 bases). The CDR3 runs 15 residues. V dropped 1 base and J dropped 0 bases, with 9 bases sitting between them. The V gene's germline CDR1 is SGHTA and CDR2 FQGNSA. This CDR3 is CASSLGAGMNTEAFF. The CDR3 nucleotides read TGTGCCAGCAGCTTAGGGGCAGGGATGAACACTGAAGCTTTCTTT. The full variable domain, rest sourced from reference TRBV7-2 and TRBJ1-1, is GAGVSQSPSNKVTEKGKDVELRCDPISGHTALYWYRQSLGQGLEFLIYFQGNSAPDKSGLPSDRFSAERTGGSVSTLTIQRTQQEDSAVYLCASSLGAGMNTEAFFGQGTRLTVV.

This clone was found once. This chain links TRBV18 with TRBJ2-1, with 8 bases aligning to TRBD1. V shed 4 bases, J shed 4 bases, and the junction held 3 bases outside the gene matches. Germline V gene data show CDR1 as KGHSH and CDR2 as LQKENI. The CDR3 spans 14 residues. DNA of the CDR3: TGTGCCAGCTCACGGGGACAGGTGTACAATGAGCAGTTCTTC. It is translated as CASSRGQVYNEQFF.

The chain couples TRBV6-1 to TRBJ2-5; D possibly corresponds to TRBD1 (5 bases). V lost 3 bases, J lost 0 bases, and 17 bases lay in between. From germline, CDR1 is MNHNS and CDR2 SASEGT. This CDR3 region has 17 residues. The CDR3 DNA is TGTGCCAGCAGTGATCCCCCCGCAGGGCCCCACCAAGAGACCCAGTACTTC. Protein: CASSDPPAGPHQETQYF.

The chain couples TRBV30 to TRBJ2-7, with TRBD2 matching over 9 bases. V was clipped by 3 bases and J by 0 bases; unmatched bases: 3. The CDR3 extends over 14 amino acids. In germline, CDR1 is GTSNPN, CDR2 SVGIG (reference sequence). The CDR3 spells CAWRTSGSSYEQYF. CDR3 coding DNA: TGTGCCTGGAGGACTAGCGGATCCTCCTACGAGCAGTACTTC.

The chain joins TRBV5-1 to TRBJ2-7; 8 bases fit TRBD1. The CDR3 covers 11 residues. The J segment lost 6 bases and the V segment lost 7 bases, leaving 3 bases of the junction unmatched. Germline CDR1 is SGHRS and CDR2 is YFSETQ. The CDR3 sequence is CASRTGFEQYF. CDR3 sequence (DNA): TGCGCCAGCCGGACAGGGTTCGAGCAGTACTTC. The full variable domain, its missing parts supplied by reference TRBV5-1 and TRBJ2-7, is KAGVTQTPRYLIKTRGQQVTLSCSPISGHRSVSWYQQTPGQGLQFLFEYFSETQRNKGNFPGRFSGRQFSNSRSEMNVSTLELGDSALYLCASRTGFEQYFGPGTRLTVT.

This clone was picked up a small number of times. The V gene is TRBV11-2, the J gene TRBJ1-2, with TRBD1 identical over 8 bases. Germline CDR1 SGHAT, CDR2 FQNNGV. V lost 1 base to trimming and J lost 2 bases; unmatched junction nucleotides: 3. CDR3 length: 15 amino acids. The CDR3 loop is CASSLGGTGNYGYTF. In DNA form, the CDR3 reads TGTGCCAGCAGCTTAGGAGGGACAGGCAACTATGGCTACACCTTC.

The chain couples TRBV7-2 to TRBJ2-7; D ambiguous. V lost 0 bases and J 5 bases, leaving 11 bases between the germline ends. This CDR3 spans 14 amino acids. Germline lookup yields CDR1 SGHTA and CDR2 FQGNSA. CDR3 sequence: CASSLAASYHEQYF. The CDR3 DNA is TGTGCCAGCAGCTTAGCGGCTAGTTACCACGAGCAGTACTTC.

This clone was seen more than once but under ten times. The chain combines TRBV11-2 with TRBJ2-7, with 7 bases matching TRBD1. V lost 4 bases and J lost 3; bases outside the gene matches: 6. The CDR3 runs to 14 residues. Germline CDR1 is SGHAT and CDR2 is FQNNGV. CDR3 sequence (DNA): TGTGCCAGCAGCTCGGACAGGATCCTCTACGAGCAGTACTTC. Its translation is CASSSDRILYEQYF. The full variable domain, with the rest looked up from reference TRBV11-2 and TRBJ2-7, is EAGVAQSPRYKIIEKRQSVAFWCNPISGHATLYWYQQILGQGPKLLIQFQNNGVVDDSQLPKDRFSAERLKGVDSTLKIQPAKLEDSAVYLCASSSDRILYEQYFGPGTRLTVT.

The J gene is TRBJ2-1, the V gene TRBV6-1; no clear D gene. The CDR3 contains 14 residues. The V and J ends lost 2 bases and 5 bases respectively, with 10 bases between them. The V gene's germline CDR1 is MNHNS and CDR2 SASEGT. The CDR3 nucleotides read TGTGCCAGCAGTGAAATTAGCCCAGACAATGAGCAGTTCTTC. Its translation: CASSEISPDNEQFF.

This chain links TRBV2 with TRBJ1-2; D is possibly TRBD1 (6 bases). The CDR3 length is 13 residues. CDR1 is SNHLY, CDR2 FYNNEI, per germline. Between the trimmed V and J ends, which lost 8 bases and 8 bases, there was a span of 18 bases. CDR3 nucleotides: TGTGCCAGCCTTAACAGGGATCTGCGGGGCTACACCTTC. This sequence encodes CASLNRDLRGYTF.

The chain is built from TRBV27 and TRBJ2-1; 10 positions agree with TRBD1. In germline, CDR1 is MNHEY, CDR2 SMNVEV (reference sequence). The V gene end was trimmed by 0 bases and the J gene end by 12 bases; junction bases not matched to a gene: 11. The CDR3 sequence is 16 residues long. The CDR3 protein is CASSLSRTGGSSRQFF. The CDR3, as DNA: TGTGCCAGCAGTTTATCGCGGACAGGGGGGTCCTCTCGGCAGTTCTTC.

The chain has TRBV6-1 and TRBJ2-3; no firm D call. Germline V gene sequence: CDR1 MNHNS, CDR2 SASEGT. Trimming took 6 bases from V and 3 from J, leaving 16 bases between them. The CDR3 length is 15 residues. This CDR3 is CASSPASGLTDTQYF. The CDR3 DNA is TGTGCCAGCAGCCCCGCCTCTGGGCTGACAGATACGCAGTATTTT.

The CDR3 DNA reads as TGTGCCAGCAGCCCCGGGGGGTCTGAAGCTTTCTTT. Its translation: CASSPGGSEAFF. This chain uses TRBV7-8 with TRBJ1-1, with a weak D call TRBD1 (5 bases). Trimming pared 5 bases from V and 6 bases from J, leaving 10 bases between. Looked up from germline, CDR1 is SGHVS and CDR2 is FQNEAQ. This CDR3 comprises 12 residues.

This clone was found once. V and J are TRBV15 and TRBJ2-7; D ambiguous. Germline CDR1 LNHNV, CDR2 YYDKDF (reference sequence). The CDR3 is made up of 18 amino acids. Trimming took off 0 bases at V and 0 bases at J, with 18 bases between the two ends. CDR3 region: CATSRDHIGGPGSYEQYF. The DNA for the CDR3 is TGTGCCACCAGCAGAGATCACATCGGCGGCCCCGGCTCCTACGAGCAGTACTTC.

This chain joins TRBV13 and TRBJ1-1; 9 nucleotides align to TRBD1. In germline, CDR1 is PRHDT, CDR2 FYEKMQ (reference sequence). Trimming removed 6 bases from V and 0 bases from J; junction bases left unmatched: 8. The CDR3 covers 16 residues. CDR3 sequence (DNA): TGTGCCAGCAGTTTTGGGACAGGGCAGATGAACACTGAAGCTTTCTTT. Translating it yields CASSFGTGQMNTEAFF.